What follows are 25 T cell receptor beta chains derived from one specimen sequenced in a study of graft-versus-host responses after intestinal transplantation. Irradiated stimulators labeled with violet dye, around 200,000 in number, were plated with around 200,000 CFSE-labeled responders. Sequencing was performed with immunoSEQ multiplex PCR; in TCRdb, only in-frame clones are kept and a portion is missing. The repertoire has roughly 20,000 clones, approximately 40% of them found once; the top ten carry over 1.5%. The sequences come from alloreactive CD8+ T cells from a mixed lymphocyte reaction culture, collected before intestinal transplant. Subset given: CFSE-low proliferating T cells sorted from roughly 6-day pre-transplant mixed lymphocyte reaction (GvH or HvG direction). The source of these receptors is a human patient who received an intestinal transplant.

This rearrangement joins TRBV5-1 to TRBJ2-5; the match to TRBD1 covers 7 bases. Germline V gives CDR1 SGHRS, CDR2 YFSETQ. The CDR3 consists of 15 residues. With 0 bases clipped from V and 2 bases from J, the junction kept 4 bases outside the gene matches. The CDR3 DNA is TGCGCCAGCAGCTTGGCAACAGGGGATCAAGAGACCCAGTACTTC. Translating gives CASSLATGDQETQYF. The full variable domain, its missing parts supplied by reference TRBV5-1 and TRBJ2-5, is KAGVTQTPRYLIKTRGQQVTLSCSPISGHRSVSWYQQTPGQGLQFLFEYFSETQRNKGNFPGRFSGRQFSNSRSEMNVSTLELGDSALYLCASSLATGDQETQYFGPGTRLLVL.

This clone was recorded a few times. The chain carries TRBV2 and TRBJ2-1, with D unresolved. This CDR3 spans 15 amino acids. Germline loops: CDR1 SNHLY, CDR2 FYNNEI. The ends were cut back, 6 bases at V and 0 bases at J, with 12 bases in the middle. CDR3 DNA sequence: TGTGCCAGCAGCTTATGGGGAAACTCCTACAATGAGCAGTTCTTC. Its protein is CASSLWGNSYNEQFF.

The chain has TRBV5-8 and TRBJ1-1, with TRBD1 matching 11 bases. This CDR3 is 14 amino acids long. After removal of 1 base from V and 8 bases from J, the junction contained 4 bases not matched to a gene. Germline V CDR1 and CDR2: SGHTS, YDEGEE. The CDR3 DNA sequence: TGTGCCAGCAGCTTGAGCGGACAGGGGGCGGAAGCTTTCTTT. Its translation is CASSLSGQGAEAFF.

The V call is TRBV6-5, the J call TRBJ1-5; D is perhaps TRBD1 (5 bases). V was cut by 7 bases and J by 3 bases, with 10 bases left in between. The V gene's germline CDR1 is MNHEY and CDR2 SVGAGI. The CDR3 covers 13 residues. CDR3 DNA sequence: TGTGCCAGCAAAGGGGTTCTCAATCAGCCCCAGCATTTT. Amino acids: CASKGVLNQPQHF.

This clone has a count of ten or more. The rearrangement uses TRBV18 and TRBJ2-7, with no clear D. There are 12 residues in the CDR3. V shed 2 bases and J shed 10 bases, with 12 bases lying between them. Germline V gene lookup returns CDR1 KGHSH and CDR2 LQKENI. CDR3 protein: CASSPTTQVQYF. In DNA form, the CDR3 reads TGTGCCAGCTCACCAACAACCCAGGTCCAGTACTTC.

The gene calls are TRBV11-3 and TRBJ2-1; D gene ambiguous. The germline V and J ends were trimmed by 1 base and 4 bases, with 2 bases remaining between them. The germline CDR1 and CDR2 sequences are SGHNT and YENEEA. This CDR3 is built from 12 residues. The DNA for the CDR3 is TGTGCCAGCAGCTTAGGATACAATGAGCAGTTCTTC. Translating it yields CASSLGYNEQFF. Combining the CDR3 with reference TRBV11-3 and TRBJ2-1 gives the whole variable domain EAGVVQSPRYKIIEKKQPVAFWCNPISGHNTLYWYLQNLGQGPELLIRYENEEAVDDSQLPKDRFSAERLKGVDSTLKIQPAELGDSAVYLCASSLGYNEQFFGPGTRLTVL.

This sequence joins TRBV11-2 and TRBJ2-1; TRBD2 matches at 9 bases. Per the germline V gene, CDR1 is SGHAT and CDR2 is FQNNGV. V shed 7 bases and J 2 bases; nucleotides not matched to a gene: 9. The CDR3 consists of 16 residues. In DNA, the CDR3 is TGTGCCAGCACCTTTGACTTAGCGGGAGCCTACAATGAGCAGTTCTTC. Amino acids: CASTFDLAGAYNEQFF.

The chain has TRBV2 and TRBJ2-7, with TRBD2 matching 9 bases. With V trimmed by 4 bases and J by 6 bases, 4 bases remained unmatched. This CDR3 comprises 13 residues. Germline CDR1 and CDR2: SNHLY and FYNNEI. CDR3 coding DNA: TGTGCCAGCAGTGGTCTAGCGGGATTCGAGCAGTACTTC. Encoded protein: CASSGLAGFEQYF. Supplemented by reference TRBV2 and TRBJ2-7, the full variable domain reads EPEVTQTPSHQVTQMGQEVILRCVPISNHLYFYWYRQILGQKVEFLVSFYNNEISEKSEIFDDQFSVERPDGSNFTLKIRSTKLEDSAMYFCASSGLAGFEQYFGPGTRLTVT.

The chain links TRBV7-8 to TRBJ1-1; the match to TRBD1 covers 10 bases. This CDR3 spans 17 amino acids. From germline, CDR1 is SGHVS and CDR2 FQNEAQ. The junction had 5 bases not matched to a gene; V was cut back by 0 bases and J by 1 base. The CDR3 DNA follows: TGTGCCAGCAGCTTAGCGGGACAGGGGAGGAGGAACACTGAAGCTTTCTTT. Encoded protein: CASSLAGQGRRNTEAFF. Full variable domain (missing parts from reference TRBV7-8 and TRBJ1-1): GAGVSQSPRYKVAKRGQDVALRCDPISGHVSLFWYQQALGQGPEFLTYFQNEAQLDKSGLPSDRFFAERPEGSVSTLKIQRTQQEDSAVYLCASSLAGQGRRNTEAFFGQGTRLTVV.

V is TRBV19 and J is TRBJ2-1, with 9 bases that match TRBD1. V dropped 3 bases and J dropped 6; count of bases not matched to a gene: 3. The CDR3 sequence is 14 residues long. Germline V lookup: CDR1 LNHDA, CDR2 SQIVND (reference sequence). This CDR3 reads CASSIGTGLNEQFF. The DNA for the CDR3 is TGTGCCAGTAGTATCGGGACAGGGCTCAATGAGCAGTTCTTC.

The chain couples TRBV7-8 to TRBJ2-3; unclear D gene. Trimming cost V 1 base and J 4 bases, with 6 bases left between them. The CDR3 is made up of 13 amino acids. Germline loops: CDR1 SGHVS, CDR2 FQNEAQ. The CDR3 DNA sequence: TGTGCCAGCAGCTTAGGGGCCCCAGATACGCAGTATTTT. Residues: CASSLGAPDTQYF.

The chain recombines TRBV5-4 with TRBJ1-1; tentatively, D is TRBD1 (6 bases). Germline V gives CDR1 SGHNT, CDR2 YYREEE (reference sequence). The CDR3 spans 15 residues. Deletions cut 1 base from V and 5 bases from J, with 15 bases between. CDR3 region: CASSLFSGVGTEAFF. CDR3 bases: TGTGCCAGCAGCTTGTTTTCAGGGGTAGGAACTGAAGCTTTCTTT. Supplemented by reference TRBV5-4 and TRBJ1-1, the full variable domain reads ETGVTQSPTHLIKTRGQQVTLRCSSQSGHNTVSWYQQALGQGPQFIFQYYREEENGRGNFPPRFSGLQFPNYSSELNVNALELDDSALYLCASSLFSGVGTEAFFGQGTRLTVV.

The rearrangement joins TRBV4-1 to TRBJ1-1; D not resolved. Germline V gives CDR1 MGHRA, CDR2 YSYEKL. The CDR3 extends over 15 amino acids. V lost 1 base and J 1 base, leaving 10 bases between the germline ends. The CDR3 DNA reads as TGCGCCAGCAGCCAAGTTGTTGGCACGAACACTGAAGCTTTCTTT. Protein: CASSQVVGTNTEAFF.

This clone turned up a few times. DNA for the CDR3: TGTGCCTGGAGTATCCTTAGCGGGAGCACAGATACGCAGTATTTT. Translated: CAWSILSGSTDTQYF. The V call is TRBV30, the J call TRBJ2-3; TRBD2 matches at 7 bases. The V gene's germline CDR1 is GTSNPN and CDR2 SVGIG (reference sequence). After removal of 2 bases from V and 0 bases from J, the junction contained 5 bases not matched to a gene. The CDR3 sequence is 15 residues long.

This chain connects TRBV5-1 to TRBJ2-1, with TRBD2 identical over 14 bases. Germline lookup yields CDR1 SGHRS and CDR2 YFSETQ. The CDR3 length is 16 residues. The J segment lost 9 bases and the V segment lost 3 bases, leaving 8 bases of the junction unmatched. The CDR3 reads CASSWDTGLAGAEQFF. The CDR3 DNA follows: TGCGCCAGCAGCTGGGACACGGGACTAGCGGGAGCTGAGCAGTTCTTC.

The chain carries TRBV4-3 and TRBJ1-2; D gene uncertain. The CDR3 is made up of 13 amino acids. V dropped 1 base and J dropped 8 bases, with 11 bases sitting between them. Germline CDR1 reads LGHNA; CDR2 reads YSLEER. The CDR3 nucleotides read TGCGCCAGCAGCCAAGGCCTTCTCCCGGGCTACACCTTC. It translates to CASSQGLLPGYTF.

A few counts support this clone. This rearrangement joins TRBV2 to TRBJ2-1, with TRBD2 matching over 8 bases. CDR1 SNHLY and CDR2 FYNNEI come from the germline V gene. V lost 4 bases and J lost 9; bases outside the gene matches: 8. CDR3 length: 14 residues. The CDR3 spells CASSARLLAGEQFF. The CDR3 region has the DNA TGTGCCAGCAGTGCTCGGTTGCTAGCGGGTGAGCAGTTCTTC.

In its sample, this clone was seen a few times. The gene calls are TRBV19 and TRBJ2-1; 10 bases are shared with TRBD2. Germline CDR1 LNHDA, CDR2 SQIVND (reference sequence). The length of the CDR3 is 15 residues. Trimming at V came to 5 bases and at J to 6 bases, leaving 7 bases not matched to a gene. Here the CDR3 DNA reads TGTGCCAGTAGTCTAGCGGGAGAGGGCTTCAATGAGCAGTTCTTC. Translating gives CASSLAGEGFNEQFF.

This clone was counted only a few times. The chain couples TRBV7-3 to TRBJ2-1; D tentatively fits TRBD1 or TRBD2 (6 bases each). The CDR3 extends over 14 amino acids. Trimming stripped 5 bases from V and 11 bases from J, with 19 bases between. Per the germline V gene, CDR1 is SGHTA and CDR2 is FQGTGA. The CDR3 spells CASSPTLRGEKQFF. The CDR3 coding sequence is TGTGCCAGCAGCCCCACACTAAGGGGGGAGAAGCAGTTCTTC.

This clone was counted only a few times. The chain couples TRBV6-5 to TRBJ2-7, with D unclear. Germline V gene data show CDR1 as MNHEY and CDR2 as SVGAGI. Trimming shortened V by 2 bases and J by 6 bases, and 8 bases separated the two germline ends. The CDR3 covers 12 residues. The CDR3 here is CASSYIGREQYF. Written as DNA, the CDR3 is TGTGCCAGCAGTTACATCGGCCGCGAGCAGTACTTC.

This clone is medium-sized within its sample. The V call is TRBV28, the J call TRBJ2-7; no firm D call. Per germline, CDR1 MDHEN and CDR2 SYDVKM. The CDR3 has 12 residues. The V and J ends lost 3 bases and 4 bases respectively, with 7 bases between them. As DNA, the CDR3 is TGTGCCAGCAGTTTTAACATTTACGAGCAGTACTTC. Translating it yields CASSFNIYEQYF.

Many counts were recorded for this clone. The chain is built from TRBV6-5 and TRBJ1-2; tentatively, D is TRBD1 (6 bases). This CDR3 has 15 amino acids. Germline CDR1 MNHEY, CDR2 SVGAGI. The germline V and J ends were trimmed by 2 bases and 4 bases, with 14 bases remaining between them. The CDR3 sequence is CASSYRGTGPYGYTF. The CDR3 DNA sequence: TGTGCCAGCAGTTACAGGGGGACGGGGCCCTATGGCTACACCTTC.

This clone was found a few times. This chain links TRBV2 with TRBJ2-1; unclear D gene. This CDR3 has 16 amino acids. The germline V gene encodes CDR1 SNHLY and CDR2 FYNNEI. V was clipped by 5 bases and J by 0 bases, with 14 bases between them. CDR3 nucleotides: TGTGCCAGCAGTTTTCTCAGGCCAAGCTCCTACAATGAGCAGTTCTTC. As protein: CASSFLRPSSYNEQFF.

The table lists this clone with a few counts. The chain links TRBV6-6 to TRBJ2-7; D might be TRBD1 or TRBD2, each matching 5 bases. The CDR3 contains 14 residues. The V end lost 5 bases, the J end lost 2 bases, and 13 bases lay between the germline ends. CDR1 and CDR2 from the germline V gene are MNHNY and SVGAGI (reference sequence). The CDR3 bases are TGTGCCAGCAGTAACCGGGACGGGACCTACGAGCAGTACTTC. Protein sequence: CASSNRDGTYEQYF.

The chain has TRBV6-1 and TRBJ1-2; no definite D call. CDR1 and CDR2 from the germline V gene are MNHNS and SASEGT. V lost 0 bases, J lost 10 bases, and 9 bases lay in between. The CDR3 is made up of 12 amino acids. The CDR3 nucleotides are TGTGCCAGCAGTGAAGCGGGCAGGAACTACACCTTC. Its translation is CASSEAGRNYTF.